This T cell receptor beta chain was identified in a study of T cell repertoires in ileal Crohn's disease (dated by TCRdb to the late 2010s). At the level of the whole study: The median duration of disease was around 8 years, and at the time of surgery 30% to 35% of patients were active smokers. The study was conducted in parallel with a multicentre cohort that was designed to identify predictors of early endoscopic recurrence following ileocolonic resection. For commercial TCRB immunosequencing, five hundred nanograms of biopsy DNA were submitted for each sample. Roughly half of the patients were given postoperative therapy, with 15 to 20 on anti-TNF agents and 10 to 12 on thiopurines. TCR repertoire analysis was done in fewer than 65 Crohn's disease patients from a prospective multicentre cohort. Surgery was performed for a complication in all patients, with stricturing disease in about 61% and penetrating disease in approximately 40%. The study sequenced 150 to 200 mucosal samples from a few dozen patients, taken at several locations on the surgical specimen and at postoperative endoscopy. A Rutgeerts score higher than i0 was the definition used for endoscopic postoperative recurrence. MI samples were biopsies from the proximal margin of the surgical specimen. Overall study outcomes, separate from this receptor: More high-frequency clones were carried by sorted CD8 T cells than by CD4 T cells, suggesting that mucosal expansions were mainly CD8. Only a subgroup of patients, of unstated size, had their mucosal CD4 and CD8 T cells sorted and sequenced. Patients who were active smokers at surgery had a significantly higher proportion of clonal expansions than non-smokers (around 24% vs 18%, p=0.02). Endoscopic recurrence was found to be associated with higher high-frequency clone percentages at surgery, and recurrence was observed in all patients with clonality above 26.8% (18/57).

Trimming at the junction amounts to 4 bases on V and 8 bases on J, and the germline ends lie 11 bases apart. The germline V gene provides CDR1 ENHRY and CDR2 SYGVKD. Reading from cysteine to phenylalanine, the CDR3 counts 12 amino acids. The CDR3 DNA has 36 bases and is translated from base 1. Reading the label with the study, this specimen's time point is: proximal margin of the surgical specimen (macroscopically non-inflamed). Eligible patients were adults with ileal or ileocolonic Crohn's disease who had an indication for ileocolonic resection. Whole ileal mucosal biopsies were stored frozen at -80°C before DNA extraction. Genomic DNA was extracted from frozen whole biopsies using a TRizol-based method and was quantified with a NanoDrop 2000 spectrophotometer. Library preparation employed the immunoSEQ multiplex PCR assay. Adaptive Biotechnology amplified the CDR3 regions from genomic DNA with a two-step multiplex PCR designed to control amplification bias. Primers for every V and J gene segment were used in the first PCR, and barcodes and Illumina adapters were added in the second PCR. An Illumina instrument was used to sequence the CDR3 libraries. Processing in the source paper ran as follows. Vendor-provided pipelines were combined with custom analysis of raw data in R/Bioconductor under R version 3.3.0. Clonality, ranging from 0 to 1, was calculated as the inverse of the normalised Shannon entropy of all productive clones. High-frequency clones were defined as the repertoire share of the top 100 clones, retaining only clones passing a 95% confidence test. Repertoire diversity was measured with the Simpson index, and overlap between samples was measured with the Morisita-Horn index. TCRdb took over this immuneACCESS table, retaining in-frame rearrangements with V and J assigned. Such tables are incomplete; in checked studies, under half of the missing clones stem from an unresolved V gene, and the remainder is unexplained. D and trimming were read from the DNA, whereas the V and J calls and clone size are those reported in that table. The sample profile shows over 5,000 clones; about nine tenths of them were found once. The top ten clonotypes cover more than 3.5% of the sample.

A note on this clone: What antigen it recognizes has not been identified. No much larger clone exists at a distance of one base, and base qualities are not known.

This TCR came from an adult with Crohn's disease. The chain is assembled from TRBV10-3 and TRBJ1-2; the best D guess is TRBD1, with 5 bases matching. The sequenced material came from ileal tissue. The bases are TGTGCCATCAGTGGGCAGGACAAAGGCTACACCTTC. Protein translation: CAISGQDKGYTF.